Listed here are 28 T cell receptor beta chains from one sample, sequenced in a study of blood T cell repertoires in COVID-19. Sequencing used immunoSEQ multiplex PCR; TCRdb keeps in-frame clones, though not all of them. The table shows approximately 300,000 clones, with approximately 86% occurring only once. Sequencing input: peripheral blood. All receptors come from a woman in her 50s who had recovered from COVID-19.

This clone was found a few times. V is TRBV27 and J is TRBJ1-3; the D is unclear. Germline V lookup: CDR1 MNHEY, CDR2 SMNVEV (reference sequence). V dropped 2 bases and J dropped 0 bases, with 11 bases sitting between them. The CDR3 covers 16 residues. The DNA of the CDR3 is TGTGCCAGCAGTTTACTTCCGATGAGCTCTGGAAACACCATATATTTT. Its translation: CASSLLPMSSGNTIYF.

The CDR3 is CASSASPIVGLNGYTF. The CDR3 region has the DNA TGTGCCAGCAGCGCATCCCCGATAGTGGGCCTCAATGGCTACACCTTC. The chain links TRBV11-1 to TRBJ1-2; D gene unclear. Trimming pared 5 bases from V and 6 bases from J, leaving 22 bases between. The CDR3 loop spans 16 amino acids. Germline CDR1 SGHAT, CDR2 FQDESV (reference sequence).

This clone was seen more than once but under ten times. Because the CDR3's place on the DNA is in doubt, the DNA is left out and the CDR3 is given as listed by TCRdb. V usage is TRBV15 and J usage is TRBJ1-6. Per the germline V gene, CDR1 is LNHNV and CDR2 is YYDKDF (reference sequence). The CDR3 adds up to 12 amino acids, both ends counted. The CDR3 reads CATSSSSSPLHF.

This clone was counted once. The chain couples TRBV30 to TRBJ2-7; possibly TRBD2 for D (6 bases). The V gene lost 1 base and the J gene lost 6 bases, with 16 bases spanning the gap. Germline CDR1 is GTSNPN and CDR2 is SVGIG (reference sequence). The CDR3 length is 14 residues. Here the CDR3 DNA reads TGTGCCTGGAGTGGCGGGACTTTTGAGGTCGAGCAGTACTTC. This gives the protein CAWSGGTFEVEQYF.

The chain combines TRBV5-1 with TRBJ1-2; TRBD1 matches at 7 bases. Germline CDR1 reads SGHRS; CDR2 reads YFSETQ. The CDR3 contains 16 residues. The V segment lost 3 bases and the J segment 0 bases; nucleotides outside the gene matches: 8. The CDR3 is CASSSSRDSSNYGYTF. The CDR3 DNA sequence: TGCGCCAGCAGCTCTAGTCGGGACAGCTCTAACTATGGCTACACCTTC.

V usage is TRBV30 and J usage is TRBJ2-5; D might be TRBD1 (6 bases). From germline, CDR1 is GTSNPN and CDR2 SVGIG (reference sequence). The length of the CDR3 is 13 residues. Trimming removed 4 bases from V and 3 bases from J, with 12 bases in between. The CDR3 is CAWNTGNEETQYF. Here the CDR3 DNA reads TGTGCCTGGAATACAGGGAATGAAGAGACCCAGTACTTC.

The chain recombines TRBV5-6 with TRBJ2-5; TRBD1 agrees at 7 bases. J gave up 3 bases and V 5 bases, and 10 bases lay outside the gene matches. Germline V CDR1 and CDR2: SGHDT, YYEEEE. This CDR3 spans 15 amino acids. The chain's CDR3 is CASSSSGTAKETQYF. The DNA of the CDR3 is TGTGCCAGCAGTTCATCCGGGACAGCGAAAGAGACCCAGTACTTC.

The chain employs TRBV30 and TRBJ2-7; TRBD2 might be the D (7 bases). The CDR3 is made up of 17 amino acids. Trimming removed 0 bases at V and 0 bases at J, with 18 bases between. Germline CDR1 and CDR2: GTSNPN and SVGIG (reference sequence). CDR3 DNA sequence: TGTGCCTGGAGTGTACTCCGAGGGGGGGCCTTCTCCTACGAGCAGTACTTC. Translating gives CAWSVLRGGAFSYEQYF.

Only a few counts were recorded for this clone. The genes are TRBV10-2 and TRBJ1-5, with a possible D match to TRBD1 (6 bases). Germline lookup yields CDR1 WSHSY and CDR2 SAAADI. V dropped 5 bases and J dropped 4 bases, with 9 bases sitting between them. The CDR3 length is 13 residues. For the CDR3, the DNA is TGCGCCAGCAGTCGAAGGGGGAATCAGCCCCAGCATTTT. This sequence encodes CASSRRGNQPQHF.

The chain recombines TRBV30 with TRBJ2-7; 7 bases match TRBD1. The germline V gene encodes CDR1 GTSNPN and CDR2 SVGIG (reference sequence). The CDR3 consists of 12 residues. The ends lost 5 bases at V and 2 bases at J; junction bases unmatched: 3. CDR3 sequence reads: CAWGDRPYEQYF. The CDR3 DNA reads TGTGCCTGGGGGGACAGACCCTACGAGCAGTACTTC.

V usage is TRBV10-3 and J usage is TRBJ2-1; 9 bases map to TRBD2. There are 14 residues in the CDR3. The ends lost 6 bases at V and 9 bases at J; junction bases unmatched: 9. The germline gives CDR1 ENHRY, CDR2 SYGVKD. For the CDR3, the DNA is TGTGCCATCAGGATGATAGCGGGAGACAGTGAGCAGTTCTTC. It yields the protein CAIRMIAGDSEQFF.

The chain couples TRBV30 to TRBJ1-5; a possible D gene is TRBD1 (6 bases). CDR3 size: 14 residues. V gave up 5 bases and J gave up 0 bases, with 11 bases separating them. Looked up from germline, CDR1 is GTSNPN and CDR2 is SVGIG (reference sequence). CDR3 protein: CAWAGQYSNQPQHF. As DNA, the CDR3 is TGTGCCTGGGCCGGACAGTATAGCAATCAGCCCCAGCATTTT.

Comments on this clone: Different DNA sequences within this sample yield the same CDR3. V and J are TRBV6-5 and TRBJ1-1, with TRBD1 matching 7 bases. Unmatched junction bases numbered 3, after V lost 5 bases and J lost 0 bases. Germline V lookup: CDR1 MNHEY, CDR2 SVGAGI. CDR3 length: 14 residues. In DNA, the CDR3 is TGTGCCAGCAGTAGACAGGGCATGAACACTGAAGCTTTCTTT. Translating it yields CASSRQGMNTEAFF.

This chain uses TRBV7-3 with TRBJ1-1, with 8 positions matching TRBD1. V trimming: 2 bases; J trimming: 8 bases; junction bases outside the gene matches: 7. Germline V gene data show CDR1 as SGHTA and CDR2 as FQGTGA. This CDR3 is built from 14 residues. DNA of the CDR3: TGTGCCAGCAGCTTAGCAGGGGGCGCGATGGAAGCTTTCTTT. It encodes CASSLAGGAMEAFF.

The chain employs TRBV24-1 and TRBJ1-2; D not resolved. The CDR3 runs 9 residues. V was clipped by 12 bases and J by 4 bases, with 5 bases between them. Per the germline V gene, CDR1 is KGHDR and CDR2 is SFDVKD. The chain's CDR3 is CAVRYGYTF. The CDR3 DNA is TGTGCCGTCCGCTATGGCTACACCTTC.

This chain links TRBV23-1 with TRBJ1-2; D gene uncertain. TRBV23-1 is sorted into the ORF group, with uncertain function. V gave up 3 bases and J gave up 3 bases, with 11 bases separating them. The CDR3 contains 14 residues. Here the CDR3 DNA reads TGCGCCAGCAGTCAGCGGGGAGGAGACTATGGCTACACCTTC. The encoded protein is CASSQRGGDYGYTF.

A word on this clone: Germline and junction disagree at one end, which may indicate a read error. The chain recombines TRBV7-7 with TRBJ2-5; 12 nucleotides agree with TRBD2. CDR1 and CDR2 (germline): SSHAT, FNYEAQ (reference sequence). The CDR3 has 16 amino acids. CDR3: CASSLRTSGTGETQYF. The CDR3 DNA is TGTGCTAGCAGCTTAAGGACTAGCGGGACCGGGGAGACCCAGTACTTC.

This clone was recorded a few times. The chain joins TRBV5-5 to TRBJ1-3, with TRBD1 matching 8 bases. This CDR3 comprises 18 residues. In germline, CDR1 is SGHKS, CDR2 YYEKEE (reference sequence). The V gene end was trimmed by 4 bases and the J gene end by 0 bases; junction bases not matched to a gene: 12. CDR3 residues: CASSRLHRDRISGNTIYF. The CDR3 DNA follows: TGTGCCAGCAGCAGGTTGCACCGGGACAGGATCTCTGGAAACACCATATATTTT.

The CDR3 DNA reads TGTGCCAGCAGCCAAGAGCAGGGCGCTGGAAACACCATATATTTT. It specifies CASSQEQGAGNTIYF. The gene calls are TRBV4-2 and TRBJ1-3, with D possibly being TRBD1 (5 bases). Trimming pared 0 bases from V and 2 bases from J, leaving 8 bases between. This CDR3 is built from 15 residues. Germline CDR1 and CDR2: LGHNA and YNFKEQ.

The chain combines TRBV5-5 with TRBJ1-1, with 11 bases fitting TRBD1. Trimming took 0 bases from V and 0 from J; bases not matched to a gene: 1. This CDR3 contains 16 residues. Germline lookup yields CDR1 SGHKS and CDR2 YYEKEE (reference sequence). The CDR3 bases are TGTGCCAGCAGCTTGGCGGGACAGGGGGTGAACACTGAAGCTTTCTTT. Its translation: CASSLAGQGVNTEAFF. Together with reference TRBV5-5 and TRBJ1-1, the CDR3 gives the full variable domain: DAGVTQSPTHLIKTRGQQVTLRCSPISGHKSVSWYQQVLGQGPQFIFQYYEKEERGRGNFPDRFSARQFPNYSSELNVNALLLGDSALYLCASSLAGQGVNTEAFFGQGTRLTVV.

V usage is TRBV6-1 and J usage is TRBJ1-1, with no clear D. V gave up 1 base and J gave up 3 bases, with 9 bases separating them. Germline V gene sequence: CDR1 MNHNS, CDR2 SASEGT. The CDR3 is 14 amino acids. Here the CDR3 reads CASSEVVQYTEAFF. CDR3 DNA sequence: TGTGCCAGCAGTGAAGTAGTACAGTACACTGAAGCTTTCTTT.

This clone was counted a few times. This chain uses TRBV7-3 with TRBJ1-1; D uncertain. V was clipped by 4 bases and J by 6 bases, with 6 bases between them. CDR1 is SGHTA, CDR2 FQGTGA, per germline. The CDR3 is made up of 11 amino acids. The CDR3 region has the DNA TGTGCCAGCAGCTCCGGGTCTGAAGCTTTCTTT. It codes for CASSSGSEAFF.

This sequence joins TRBV5-1 and TRBJ2-7; 13 bases are shared with TRBD2. The CDR3 spans 18 residues. Germline CDR1 reads SGHRS; CDR2 reads YFSETQ. The V segment lost 0 bases and the J segment 1 base; nucleotides outside the gene matches: 7. The CDR3 DNA is TGCGCCAGCAGCTTGGGACTAGCGGGAGGCGGGTTGTCCTACGAGCAGTACTTC. Translation: CASSLGLAGGGLSYEQYF.

J is TRBJ1-6 and V is TRBV3-1 (or the pseudogene TRBV3-2); TRBD1 matches at 10 bases. Unmatched junction bases numbered 7, after V lost 4 bases and J lost 10 bases. Germline V lookup: CDR1 LGHDT, CDR2 YNNKEL (reference sequence). The CDR3 runs to 15 residues. Here the CDR3 DNA reads TGTGCCAGCAGCCCCCGGGGACAGGGGAACTCACCCCTCCACTTT. Translated, it gives CASSPRGQGNSPLHF.

This chain uses TRBV30 with TRBJ1-1, with 8 nucleotides matching TRBD1. Germline V gene data show CDR1 as GTSNPN and CDR2 as SVGIG (reference sequence). The CDR3 sequence is 14 residues long. V was clipped by 3 bases and J by 0 bases; unmatched bases: 3. The CDR3 here is CAWRRQGMNTEAFF. The CDR3 region has the DNA TGTGCCTGGAGACGACAGGGGATGAACACTGAAGCTTTCTTT.

The V and J genes are TRBV6-5 and TRBJ1-1; 7 bases are shared with TRBD1. Germline trimming cut 2 bases from V and 1 base from J; bases unmatched to any gene: 7. Germline CDR1 and CDR2: MNHEY and SVGAGI. CDR3 size: 16 residues. CDR3 nucleotides: TGTGCCAGCAGTTACGGAATCGGGACAGCGAACACTGAAGCTTTCTTT. As protein: CASSYGIGTANTEAFF.

The chain employs TRBV3-1 (or the pseudogene TRBV3-2) and TRBJ2-5, with 15 bases lining up with TRBD2. The CDR3 covers 18 residues. Germline CDR1 LGHDT, CDR2 YNNKEL (reference sequence). The trim removed 4 bases at V and 1 base at J, leaving 7 bases unmatched. CDR3 bases: TGTGCCAGCAGCCCAGGACTAGCGGGGGGGAACCCCCAAGAGACCCAGTACTTC. Translated: CASSPGLAGGNPQETQYF.

The genes are TRBV30 and TRBJ1-3, with D possibly matching TRBD1 (6 bases). The CDR3 covers 17 residues. Germline values: CDR1 GTSNPN, CDR2 SVGIG (reference sequence). Trimming took 3 bases from V and 0 from J, leaving 18 bases between them. In nucleotides, the CDR3 is TGTGCCTGGAGCGCCCTTACAGGGCTGAGCTCTGGAAACACCATATATTTT. This encodes CAWSALTGLSSGNTIYF.